The present entry profiles one TCR beta chain with its context. Antigen: not known. This sample is drawn from a study of cytomegalovirus exposure and HLA in healthy donors. Overall study results and limits: A reported reduction in N-insertions relative to the 666-donor mean was seen in an Asian-associated ancestry cluster in a later analysis. In an earlier analysis, most TCR beta V segments were productive about 90% or about 30% of the time.

The V end lost 2 bases, the J end lost 9 bases, and 14 bases lay between the germline ends. Germline V lookup: CDR1 MNHEY, CDR2 SMNVEV (reference sequence). The CDR3 is made up of 14 amino acids. Both 60 Vbeta primers and 13 Jbeta primers went into the PCR. Clones were sequenced by immunoSEQ multiplex PCR, and TCRdb holds only the in-frame ones, with some missing. The data show 180,000 or so clones, with 62% seen just once and 2.5% to 3% held by the top ten. This receptor was taken from a man aged 35-49 years in good health and CMV-seronegative. Input material: PBMCs. The genes are TRBV27 and TRBJ2-1; D is possibly TRBD2 (5 bases). CDR3 in DNA: TGTGCCAGCAGTTTACGGACCACTGGAGGTGAGCAGTTCTTC. The encoded protein is CASSLRTTGGEQFF.